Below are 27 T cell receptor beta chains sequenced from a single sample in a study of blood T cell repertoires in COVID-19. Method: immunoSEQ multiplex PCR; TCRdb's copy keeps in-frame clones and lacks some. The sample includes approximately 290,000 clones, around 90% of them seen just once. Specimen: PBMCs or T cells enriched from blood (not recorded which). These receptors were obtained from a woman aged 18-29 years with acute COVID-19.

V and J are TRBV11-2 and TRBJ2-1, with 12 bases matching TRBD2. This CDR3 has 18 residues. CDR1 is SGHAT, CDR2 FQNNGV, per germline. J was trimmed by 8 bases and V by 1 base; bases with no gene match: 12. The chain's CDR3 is CASSLGLAGALDQDEQFF. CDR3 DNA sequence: TGTGCCAGCAGCTTAGGACTAGCGGGGGCCCTAGATCAAGATGAGCAGTTCTTC.

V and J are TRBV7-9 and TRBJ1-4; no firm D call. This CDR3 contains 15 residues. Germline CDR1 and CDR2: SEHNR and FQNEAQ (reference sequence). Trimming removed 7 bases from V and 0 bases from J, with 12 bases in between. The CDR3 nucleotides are TGTGCCAGCACCCCCTTAGTTGCAACTAATGAAAAACTGTTTTTT. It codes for CASTPLVATNEKLFF.

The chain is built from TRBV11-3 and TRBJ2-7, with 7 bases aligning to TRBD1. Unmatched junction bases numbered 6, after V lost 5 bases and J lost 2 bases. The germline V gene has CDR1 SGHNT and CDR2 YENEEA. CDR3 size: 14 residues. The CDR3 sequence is CASSNNRGTYEQYF. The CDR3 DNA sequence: TGTGCCAGCAGCAATAACAGGGGAACCTACGAGCAGTACTTC.

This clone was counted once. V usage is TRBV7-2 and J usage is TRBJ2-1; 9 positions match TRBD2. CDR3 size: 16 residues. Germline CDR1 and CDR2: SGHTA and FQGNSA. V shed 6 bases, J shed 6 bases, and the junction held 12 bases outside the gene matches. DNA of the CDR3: TGTGCCAGCAGTTCCAGAACTAGCGGGTGGGCCAATGAGCAGTTCTTC. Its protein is CASSSRTSGWANEQFF.

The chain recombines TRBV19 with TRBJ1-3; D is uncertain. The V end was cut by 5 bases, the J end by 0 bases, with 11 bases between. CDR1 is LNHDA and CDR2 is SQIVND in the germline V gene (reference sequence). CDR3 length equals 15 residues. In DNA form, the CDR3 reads TGTGCCAGTAGTCTCGAGGGCAGCTCTGGAAACACCATATATTTT. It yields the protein CASSLEGSSGNTIYF. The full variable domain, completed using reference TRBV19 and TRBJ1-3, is DGGITQSPKYLFRKEGQNVTLSCEQNLNHDAMYWYRQDPGQGLRLIYYSQIVNDFQKGDIAEGYSVSREKKESFPLTVTSAQKNPTAFYLCASSLEGSSGNTIYFGEGSWLTVV.

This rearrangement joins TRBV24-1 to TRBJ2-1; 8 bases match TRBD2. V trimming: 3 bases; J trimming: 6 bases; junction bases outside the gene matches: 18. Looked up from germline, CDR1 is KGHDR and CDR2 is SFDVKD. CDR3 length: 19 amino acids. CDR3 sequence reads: CATSDRRGRAGGPANEQFF. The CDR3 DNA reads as TGTGCCACCAGTGATCGACGGGGGAGGGCGGGAGGCCCCGCCAATGAGCAGTTCTTC.

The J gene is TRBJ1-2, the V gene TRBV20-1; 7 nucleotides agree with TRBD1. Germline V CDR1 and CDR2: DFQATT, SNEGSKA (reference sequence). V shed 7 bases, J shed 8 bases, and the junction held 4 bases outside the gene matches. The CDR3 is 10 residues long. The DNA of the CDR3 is TGCAGTGGCCAGGGGGTCGGCTACACCTTC. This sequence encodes CSGQGVGYTF.

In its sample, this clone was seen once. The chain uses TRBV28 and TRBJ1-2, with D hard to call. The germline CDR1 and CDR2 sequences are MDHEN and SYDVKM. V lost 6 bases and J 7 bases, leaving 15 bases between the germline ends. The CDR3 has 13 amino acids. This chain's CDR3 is CASRSPPNSGYTF. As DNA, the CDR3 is TGTGCCAGCAGATCCCCCCCTAACAGTGGCTACACCTTC.

CDR3 in amino acids: CASSPRAGGSQGPEAFF. For the CDR3, the DNA is TGTGCCAGCTCACCAAGGGCAGGAGGATCACAAGGACCTGAAGCTTTCTTT. The chain is built from TRBV18 and TRBJ1-1, with D uncertain. The V and J ends lost 2 bases and 6 bases respectively, with 22 bases between them. The CDR3 length is 17 residues. Germline CDR1 is KGHSH and CDR2 is LQKENI.

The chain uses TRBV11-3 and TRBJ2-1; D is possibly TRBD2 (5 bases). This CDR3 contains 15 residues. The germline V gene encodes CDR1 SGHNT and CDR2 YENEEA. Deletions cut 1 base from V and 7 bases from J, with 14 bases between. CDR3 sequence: CASSLGVGVGNEQFF. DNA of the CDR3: TGTGCCAGCAGCTTAGGTGTGGGAGTGGGGAATGAGCAGTTCTTC.

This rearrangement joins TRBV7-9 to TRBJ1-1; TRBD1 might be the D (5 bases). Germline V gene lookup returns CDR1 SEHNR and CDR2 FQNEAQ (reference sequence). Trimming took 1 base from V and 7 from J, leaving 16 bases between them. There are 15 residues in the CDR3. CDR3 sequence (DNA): TGTGCCAGCAGCTTAGTACCCGACAGCCTCAATGAAGCTTTCTTT. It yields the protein CASSLVPDSLNEAFF.

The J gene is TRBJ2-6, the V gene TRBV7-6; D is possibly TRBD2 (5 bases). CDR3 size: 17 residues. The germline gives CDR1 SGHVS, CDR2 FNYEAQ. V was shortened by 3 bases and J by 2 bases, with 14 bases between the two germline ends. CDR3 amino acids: CASSFSADGAGANVLTF. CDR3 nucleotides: TGTGCCAGCAGCTTCTCAGCCGACGGGGCTGGGGCCAACGTCCTGACTTTC.

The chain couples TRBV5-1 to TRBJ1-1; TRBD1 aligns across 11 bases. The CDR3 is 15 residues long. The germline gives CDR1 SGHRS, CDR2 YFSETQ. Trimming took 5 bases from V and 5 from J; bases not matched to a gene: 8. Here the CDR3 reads CASSRTGGGKTEAFF. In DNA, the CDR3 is TGCGCCAGCAGTCGGACAGGGGGCGGAAAGACTGAAGCTTTCTTT.

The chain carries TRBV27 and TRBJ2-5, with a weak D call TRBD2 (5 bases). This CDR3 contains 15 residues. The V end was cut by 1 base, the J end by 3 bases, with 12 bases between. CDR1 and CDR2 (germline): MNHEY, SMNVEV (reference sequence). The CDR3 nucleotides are TGTGCCAGCAGTTTATTATGGACGGGGAAAGAGACCCAGTACTTC. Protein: CASSLLWTGKETQYF.

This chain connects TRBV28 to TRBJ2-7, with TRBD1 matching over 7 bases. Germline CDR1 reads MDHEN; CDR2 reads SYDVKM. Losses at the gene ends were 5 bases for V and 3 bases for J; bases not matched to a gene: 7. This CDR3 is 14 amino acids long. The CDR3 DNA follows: TGTGCCAGCAGTACGGACAGGACCGGCTACGAGCAGTACTTC. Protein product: CASSTDRTGYEQYF.

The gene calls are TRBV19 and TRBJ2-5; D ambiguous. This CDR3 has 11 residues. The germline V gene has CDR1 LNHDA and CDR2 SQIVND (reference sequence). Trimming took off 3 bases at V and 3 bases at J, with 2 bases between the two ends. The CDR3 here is CASSIEETQYF. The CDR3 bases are TGTGCCAGTAGTATCGAAGAGACCCAGTACTTC.

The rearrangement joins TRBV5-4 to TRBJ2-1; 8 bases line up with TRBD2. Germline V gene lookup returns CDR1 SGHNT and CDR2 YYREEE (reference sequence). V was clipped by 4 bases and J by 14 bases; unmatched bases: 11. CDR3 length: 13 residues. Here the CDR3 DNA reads TGTGCCAGCAGCGCTAGCGGGCGAGAGGGGAAGTTCTTC. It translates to CASSASGREGKFF.

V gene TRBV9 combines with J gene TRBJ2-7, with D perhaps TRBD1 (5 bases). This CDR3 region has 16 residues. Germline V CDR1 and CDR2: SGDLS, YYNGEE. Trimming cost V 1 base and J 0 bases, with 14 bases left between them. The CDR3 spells CASSVTAGNPSYEQYF. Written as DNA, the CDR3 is TGTGCCAGCAGCGTAACGGCAGGGAACCCCTCCTACGAGCAGTACTTC. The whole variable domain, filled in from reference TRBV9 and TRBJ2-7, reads DSGVTQTPKHLITATGQRVTLRCSPRSGDLSVYWYQQSLDQGLQFLIQYYNGEERAKGNILERFSAQQFPDLHSELNLSSLELGDSALYFCASSVTAGNPSYEQYFGPGTRLTVT.

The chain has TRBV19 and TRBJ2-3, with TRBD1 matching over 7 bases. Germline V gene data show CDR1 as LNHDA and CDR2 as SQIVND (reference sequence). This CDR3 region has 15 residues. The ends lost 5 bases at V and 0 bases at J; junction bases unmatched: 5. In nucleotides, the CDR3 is TGTGCCAGTAGTCGAGGGGACAGTAGCACAGATACGCAGTATTTT. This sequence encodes CASSRGDSSTDTQYF.

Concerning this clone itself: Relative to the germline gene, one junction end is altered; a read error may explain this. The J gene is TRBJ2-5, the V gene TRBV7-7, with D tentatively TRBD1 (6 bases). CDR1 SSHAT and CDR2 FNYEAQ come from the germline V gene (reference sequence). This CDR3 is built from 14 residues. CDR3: CASSPGQGLATQYF. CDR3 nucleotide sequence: TGTGCTAGCAGCCCGGGGCAGGGGTTGGCGACCCAGTACTTC. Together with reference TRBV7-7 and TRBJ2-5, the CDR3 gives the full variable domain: GAGVSQSPRYKVTKRGQDVTLRCDPISSHATLYWYQQALGQGPEFLTYFNYEAQPDKSGLPSDRFSAERPEGSISTLTIQRTEQRDSAMYRCASSPGQGLATQYFGPGTRLLVL.

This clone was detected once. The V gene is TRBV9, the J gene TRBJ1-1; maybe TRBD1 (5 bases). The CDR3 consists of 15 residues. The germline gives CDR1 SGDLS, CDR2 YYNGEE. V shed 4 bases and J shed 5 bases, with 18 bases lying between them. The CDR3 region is CASSLSPTGRTEAFF. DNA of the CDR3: TGTGCCAGCAGCCTATCCCCCACAGGTCGAACTGAAGCTTTCTTT.

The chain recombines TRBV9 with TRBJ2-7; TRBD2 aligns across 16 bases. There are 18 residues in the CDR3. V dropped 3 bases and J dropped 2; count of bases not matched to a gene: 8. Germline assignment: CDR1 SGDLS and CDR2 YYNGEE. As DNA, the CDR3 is TGTGCCAGCAGCGAGGGACTAGCGGGAGGGGAAAGGGCCTACGAGCAGTACTTC. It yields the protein CASSEGLAGGERAYEQYF.

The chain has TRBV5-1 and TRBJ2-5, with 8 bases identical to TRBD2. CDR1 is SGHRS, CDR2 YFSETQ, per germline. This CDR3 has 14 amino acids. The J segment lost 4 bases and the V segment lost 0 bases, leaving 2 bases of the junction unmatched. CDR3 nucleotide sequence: TGCGCCAGCAGCTTGGCTCTAGCGGGAGAGACCCAGTACTTC. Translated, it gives CASSLALAGETQYF.

The CDR3 spells CASSLNMAAELLRDTQYF. DNA for the CDR3: TGTGCCAGCAGCTTAAATATGGCGGCCGAGCTCCTACGCGATACGCAGTATTTT. V usage is TRBV7-8 and J usage is TRBJ2-3; D is unresolved. This CDR3 has 18 residues. Germline CDR1 is SGHVS and CDR2 is FQNEAQ. Trimming stripped 2 bases from V and 6 bases from J, with 24 bases between.

The DNA of the CDR3 is TGTGCCAGCCACTCGGTAGGCAATCAGCCCCAGCATTTT. The encoded protein is CASHSVGNQPQHF. The chain couples TRBV28 to TRBJ1-5, with unresolved D. The V and J ends lost 8 bases and 2 bases respectively, with 10 bases between them. Germline CDR1 reads MDHEN; CDR2 reads SYDVKM. CDR3 length: 13 residues.

The CDR3 sequence: CASSLTRDRDTGELFF. The DNA of the CDR3 is TGTGCCAGCAGCTTAACTCGCGACAGGGACACCGGGGAGCTGTTTTTT. The chain carries TRBV9 and TRBJ2-2, with TRBD1 matching over 7 bases. Germline V CDR1 and CDR2: SGDLS, YYNGEE. The CDR3 consists of 16 residues. The J segment lost 3 bases and the V segment lost 4 bases, leaving 9 bases of the junction unmatched.

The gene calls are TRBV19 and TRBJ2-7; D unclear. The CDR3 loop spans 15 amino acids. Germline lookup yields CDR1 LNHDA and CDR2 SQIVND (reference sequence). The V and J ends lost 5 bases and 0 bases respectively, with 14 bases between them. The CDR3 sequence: CASSDGRSSSYEQYF. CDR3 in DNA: TGTGCCAGTAGTGATGGCAGGTCGAGCTCCTACGAGCAGTACTTC.